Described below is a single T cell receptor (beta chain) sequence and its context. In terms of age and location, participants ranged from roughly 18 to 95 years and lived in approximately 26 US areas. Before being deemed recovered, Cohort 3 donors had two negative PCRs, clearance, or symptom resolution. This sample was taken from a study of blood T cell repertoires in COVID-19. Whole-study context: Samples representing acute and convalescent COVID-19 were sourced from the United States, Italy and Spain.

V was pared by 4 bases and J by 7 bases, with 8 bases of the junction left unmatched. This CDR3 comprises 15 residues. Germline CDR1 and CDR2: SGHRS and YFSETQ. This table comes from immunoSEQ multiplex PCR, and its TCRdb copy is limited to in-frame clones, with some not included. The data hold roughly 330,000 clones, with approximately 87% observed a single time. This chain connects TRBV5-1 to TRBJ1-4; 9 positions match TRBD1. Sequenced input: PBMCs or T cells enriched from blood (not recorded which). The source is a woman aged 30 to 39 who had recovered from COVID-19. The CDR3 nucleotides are TGCGCCAGCAGCCTAGCCGGGACAGGGAGTGAAAAACTGTTTTTT. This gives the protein CASSLAGTGSEKLFF.